The T cell receptor (beta chain) under discussion was sequenced for a study of T cell responses to AZD1222 COVID-19 vaccine. Generated by immunoSEQ multiplex PCR, the TCRdb table keeps only in-frame clones and is missing some. The table lists some 150,000 clones, around 90% of them singletons. Germline CDR1 and CDR2: SGHRS and YFSETQ. The CDR3 is made up of 16 amino acids. The junction had 6 bases not matched to a gene; V was cut back by 4 bases and J by 3 bases. Study-wide findings and caveats: There were mostly white British donors and more females than males, and clonal diversity was possibly underestimated. AZD1222 recipients seropositive at baseline numbered only five to seven. CD4 TCRs covered the whole spike, strongest at regions 160-218 and 743-854.

Notes on this clone: Its antigen is still unknown.

V is TRBV5-1 and J is TRBJ2-2; 10 bases line up with TRBD1. The sequencing used peripheral blood, collected on day 0 of MenACWY control vaccination. The clonotype originates from an adult in good health. The CDR3 is CASSLAGTGDTGELFF. The CDR3 DNA follows: TGCGCCAGCAGCCTGGCCGGGACAGGGGACACCGGGGAGCTGTTTTTT.